The rows below give T cell receptor beta chains drawn from one sample of a study of regulatory T cells in long-lasting Graves disease. TCRdb re-called the multiplex PCR reads through MiXCR, storing one row per CDR3 protein. The sample holds about 370,000 distinct CDR3 sequences, around a sixth seen once. Here the sequenced sample was peripheral blood mononuclear cells (PBMCs), taken at new diagnosis, from a patient treated with antithyroid drugs. The source of these receptors is a female donor with Graves disease. Both conserved end residues are part of each CDR3. D genes are given only for firm matches. Rows may omit the clone size; those that give it use once, few, many or a size class.

clone_size: many
d_call: -
v_call: TRBV18
j_call: TRBJ1-2
cdr3_nt: TGTGCCAGCTCACCACCCCAGGGGAGCTATGGCTACACCTTC
cdr3_aa: CASSPPQGSYGYTF

clone_size: few
d_call: TRBD2
v_call: TRBV19
j_call: TRBJ2-1
cdr3_nt: TGTGCCAGTACCCACGCGTCGGGAGGCCACAATGAGCAGTTCTTC
cdr3_aa: CASTHASGGHNEQFF

clone_size: many
d_call: TRBD1
v_call: TRBV6-1
j_call: TRBJ1-4
cdr3_nt: TGTGCCAGCAGTCTCTTGGGACAGGGTGGTGAAAAACTGTTTTTT
cdr3_aa: CASSLLGQGGEKLFF

clone_size: many
d_call: -
v_call: TRBV15
j_call: TRBJ1-5
cdr3_nt: TGTGCCACCAGCAGAGATCCAGCGAGATATAGCAATCAGCCCCAGCATTTT
cdr3_aa: CATSRDPARYSNQPQHF

clone_size: few
d_call: -
v_call: TRBV7-2
j_call: TRBJ1-2
cdr3_nt: TGTGCCAGCAGCTTAGATTTCGGCCCCTTGGTATTTGGCTACACCTTC
cdr3_aa: CASSLDFGPLVFGYTF

clone_size: few
d_call: TRBD1
v_call: TRBV19
j_call: TRBJ2-6
cdr3_nt: TGTGCCAGTAGTATACAGGGGGCGGGCTCTGGGGCCAACGTCCTGACTTTC
cdr3_aa: CASSIQGAGSGANVLTF

clone_size: -
d_call: TRBD2
v_call: TRBV29-1
j_call: TRBJ2-5
cdr3_nt: TGCAGCGTTGAAGATCTGGGGCTAGCGGGAGGGGTACAAGAGACCCAGTACTTC
cdr3_aa: CSVEDLGLAGGVQETQYF

clone_size: many
d_call: -
v_call: TRBV6-2/TRBV6-3
j_call: TRBJ1-1
cdr3_nt: TGTGCCAGCAGTATTTGGGGGGCGCGGGGCATGAACACTGAAGCTTTCTTT
cdr3_aa: CASSIWGARGMNTEAFF

clone_size: many
d_call: -
v_call: TRBV4-3
j_call: TRBJ2-7
cdr3_nt: TGTGCCAGCAGCCCCGCCGGGGGTCACGAGCAGTACTTC
cdr3_aa: CASSPAGGHEQYF

clone_size: many
d_call: -
v_call: TRBV12-3/TRBV12-4
j_call: TRBJ1-1
cdr3_nt: TGTGCCAGCAGTTTTGAGTCTCAGGTGTCGTTGGGGACTGAAGCTTTCTTT
cdr3_aa: CASSFESQVSLGTEAFF

clone_size: many
d_call: -
v_call: TRBV12-3/TRBV12-4
j_call: TRBJ2-1
cdr3_nt: TGTGCCAGCAGTTTAAGGGGTAGGGGGGATAGTGAGCAGTTCTTC
cdr3_aa: CASSLRGRGDSEQFF

clone_size: many
d_call: -
v_call: TRBV6-1
j_call: TRBJ2-1
cdr3_nt: TGTGCCAGCAGACTACTCTACATTGGATCGGGCAATGAGCAGTTCTTC
cdr3_aa: CASRLLYIGSGNEQFF

clone_size: many
d_call: -
v_call: TRBV20-1
j_call: TRBJ2-2
cdr3_nt: TGCAGTGCTCCCGTTTACGTTAGTAGCGGGGAGCTGTTTTTT
cdr3_aa: CSAPVYVSSGELFF

clone_size: few
d_call: -
v_call: TRBV27
j_call: TRBJ1-5
cdr3_nt: TGTGCCAGCACCCTCCGAGTAGGTCAGCCCCAGCATTTT
cdr3_aa: CASTLRVGQPQHF

clone_size: many
d_call: -
v_call: TRBV7-9
j_call: TRBJ2-1
cdr3_nt: TGTGCCAGCAGTGGGTGGGGCACCTACAATGAGCAGTTCTTC
cdr3_aa: CASSGWGTYNEQFF

clone_size: many
d_call: TRBD1
v_call: TRBV12-3/TRBV12-4
j_call: TRBJ2-3
cdr3_nt: TGTGCCAGCAGGCCAACTATGGGACAGGTTGGCACAGATACGCAGTATTTT
cdr3_aa: CASRPTMGQVGTDTQYF

clone_size: many
d_call: -
v_call: TRBV6-1
j_call: TRBJ1-1
cdr3_nt: TGTGCCAGCAGTACCATCTATCCCTTGCCGAACACTGAAGCTTTCTTT
cdr3_aa: CASSTIYPLPNTEAFF

clone_size: -
d_call: -
v_call: TRBV12-3/TRBV12-4
j_call: TRBJ1-6
cdr3_nt: TGTGCCAGCAGTTTGAGGCAGCGGAGCTCCTATAATTCACCCCTCCACTTT
cdr3_aa: CASSLRQRSSYNSPLHF

clone_size: many
d_call: -
v_call: TRBV24-1
j_call: TRBJ2-5
cdr3_nt: TGTGCCACCAGTGATAAAGGGGTTGACACCCAGTACTTC
cdr3_aa: CATSDKGVDTQYF

clone_size: -
d_call: -
v_call: TRBV14
j_call: TRBJ2-1
cdr3_nt: TGTGCCAGCAGCCAACTACCTAGCCGCTCCTACAATGAGCAGTTCTTC
cdr3_aa: CASSQLPSRSYNEQFF

clone_size: -
d_call: -
v_call: TRBV12-3/TRBV12-4
j_call: TRBJ2-1
cdr3_nt: TGTGCCAGCAGTGATTCCCCAAGCAATGAGCAGTTCTTC
cdr3_aa: CASSDSPSNEQFF

clone_size: many
d_call: -
v_call: TRBV4-1
j_call: TRBJ2-6
cdr3_nt: TGCGCCAGCAGCTTAGGGGTCGAGGGGGCCAACGTCCTGACTTTC
cdr3_aa: CASSLGVEGANVLTF

clone_size: many
d_call: -
v_call: TRBV27
j_call: TRBJ2-7
cdr3_nt: TGTGCCAGCAGTTCCAGCCACTACGAGCAGTACTTC
cdr3_aa: CASSSSHYEQYF

clone_size: many
d_call: -
v_call: TRBV12-5
j_call: TRBJ1-1
cdr3_nt: TGTGCTAGTGGTTTTGATATAACAGGAGACAACACTGAAGCTTTCTTT
cdr3_aa: CASGFDITGDNTEAFF

clone_size: -
d_call: TRBD1
v_call: TRBV19
j_call: TRBJ2-5
cdr3_nt: TGTGCCAGTAGCCGTGACAGGGGCAGTCAAGAGACCCAGTACTTC
cdr3_aa: CASSRDRGSQETQYF

clone_size: -
d_call: TRBD1
v_call: TRBV4-1
j_call: TRBJ2-1
cdr3_nt: TGCGCCAGCAGCCAGGCGGACAGGGTAGCAAACAATGAGCAGTTCTTC
cdr3_aa: CASSQADRVANNEQFF

clone_size: -
d_call: -
v_call: TRBV13
j_call: TRBJ2-7
cdr3_nt: TGTGCCAGCAGCTTAGAGGGACTGAGCTACGAGCAGTACTTC
cdr3_aa: CASSLEGLSYEQYF

clone_size: many
d_call: -
v_call: TRBV2
j_call: TRBJ1-1
cdr3_nt: TGTGCCATTAACCCGGGACGGTGGAACACTGAAGCTTTCTTT
cdr3_aa: CAINPGRWNTEAFF

clone_size: many
d_call: -
v_call: TRBV29-1
j_call: TRBJ2-3
cdr3_nt: TGCAGCGTTGACGTCCTTAGCACAGATACGCAGTATTTT
cdr3_aa: CSVDVLSTDTQYF

clone_size: many
d_call: -
v_call: TRBV28
j_call: TRBJ2-2
cdr3_nt: TGTGCCAGCCTAAGAAACACCGGGGAGCTGTTTTTT
cdr3_aa: CASLRNTGELFF

clone_size: -
d_call: -
v_call: TRBV30
j_call: TRBJ1-1
cdr3_nt: TGTGCCTGGAGCGCGACAGTTGACACTGAAGCTTTCTTT
cdr3_aa: CAWSATVDTEAFF

clone_size: many
d_call: TRBD2
v_call: TRBV7-9
j_call: TRBJ2-3
cdr3_nt: TGTGCCAGCAGCTCGCTAGCGGGGGCCACCACAGATACGCAGTATTTT
cdr3_aa: CASSSLAGATTDTQYF

clone_size: -
d_call: -
v_call: TRBV29-1
j_call: TRBJ1-2
cdr3_nt: TGCAGCGTTGTGGGGTCGGGCTACACCTTC
cdr3_aa: CSVVGSGYTF